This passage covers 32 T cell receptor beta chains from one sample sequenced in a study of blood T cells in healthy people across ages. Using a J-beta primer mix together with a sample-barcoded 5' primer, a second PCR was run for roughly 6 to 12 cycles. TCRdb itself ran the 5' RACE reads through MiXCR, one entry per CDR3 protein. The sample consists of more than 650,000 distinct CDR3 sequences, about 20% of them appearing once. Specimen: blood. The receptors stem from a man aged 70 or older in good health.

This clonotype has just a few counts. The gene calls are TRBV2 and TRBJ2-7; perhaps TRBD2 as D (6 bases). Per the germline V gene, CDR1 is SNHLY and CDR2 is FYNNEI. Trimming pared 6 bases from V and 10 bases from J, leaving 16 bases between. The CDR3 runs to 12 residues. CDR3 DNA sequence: TGTGCCAGCAGGCAGACTAGTGAGACTCAGTACTTC. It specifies CASRQTSETQYF.

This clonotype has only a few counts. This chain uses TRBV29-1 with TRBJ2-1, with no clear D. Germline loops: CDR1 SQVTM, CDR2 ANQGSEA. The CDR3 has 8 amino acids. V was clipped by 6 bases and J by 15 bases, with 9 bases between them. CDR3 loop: CSVPPTFF. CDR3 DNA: TGCAGCGTCCCCCCGACGTTCTTC.

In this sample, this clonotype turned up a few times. The CDR3 spells CASRPDFRYGYTF. CDR3 coding DNA: TGTGCCAGCAGGCCGGACTTCCGCTATGGCTACACCTTC. V gene TRBV7-2 combines with J gene TRBJ1-2, with D unclear. This CDR3 has 13 amino acids. Germline CDR1 reads SGHTA; CDR2 reads FQGNSA. V lost 6 bases and J lost 4, with 12 bases in between.

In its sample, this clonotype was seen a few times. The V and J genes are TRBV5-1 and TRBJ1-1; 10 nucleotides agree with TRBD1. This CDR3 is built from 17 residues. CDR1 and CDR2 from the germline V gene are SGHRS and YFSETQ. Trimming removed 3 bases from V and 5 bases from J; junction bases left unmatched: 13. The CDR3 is CASSSQPGTGASTEAFF. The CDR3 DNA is TGCGCCAGCAGCTCACAACCCGGGACAGGGGCGAGTACTGAAGCTTTCTTT.

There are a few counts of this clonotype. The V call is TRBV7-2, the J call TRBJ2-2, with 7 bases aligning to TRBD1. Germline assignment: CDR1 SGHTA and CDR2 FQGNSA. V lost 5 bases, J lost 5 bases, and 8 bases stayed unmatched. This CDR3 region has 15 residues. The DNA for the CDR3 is TGTGCCAGCAGCGTACAGGGGCCGCGTACCGGGGAGCTGTTTTTT. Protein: CASSVQGPRTGELFF.

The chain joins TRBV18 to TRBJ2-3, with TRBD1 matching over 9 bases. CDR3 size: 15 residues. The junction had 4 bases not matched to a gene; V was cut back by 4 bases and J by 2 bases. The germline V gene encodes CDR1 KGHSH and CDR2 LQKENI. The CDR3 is CASSLGTGPTDTQYF. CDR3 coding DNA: TGTGCCAGCTCACTGGGGACAGGGCCCACAGATACGCAGTATTTT.

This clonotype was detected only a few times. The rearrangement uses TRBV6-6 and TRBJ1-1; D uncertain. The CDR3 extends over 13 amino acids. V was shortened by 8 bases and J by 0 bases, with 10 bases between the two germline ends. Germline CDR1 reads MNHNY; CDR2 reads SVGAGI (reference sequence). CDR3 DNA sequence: TGTGCCAGCGCAACAACCATGAACACTGAAGCTTTCTTT. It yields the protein CASATTMNTEAFF.

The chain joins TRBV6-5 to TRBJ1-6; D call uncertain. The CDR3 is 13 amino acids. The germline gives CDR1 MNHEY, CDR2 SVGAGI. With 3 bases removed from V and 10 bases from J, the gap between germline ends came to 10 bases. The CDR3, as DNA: TGTGCCAGCAGTTATGTCAACGTGTCACCCCTCCACTTT. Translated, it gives CASSYVNVSPLHF.

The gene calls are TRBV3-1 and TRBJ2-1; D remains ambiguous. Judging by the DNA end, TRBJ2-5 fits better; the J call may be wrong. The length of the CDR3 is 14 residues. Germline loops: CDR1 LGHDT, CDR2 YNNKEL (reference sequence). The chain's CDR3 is CASSQVNVEETQYF. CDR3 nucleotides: TGTGCCAGCAGCCAAGTAAACGTAGAAGAGACCCAGTACTTC.

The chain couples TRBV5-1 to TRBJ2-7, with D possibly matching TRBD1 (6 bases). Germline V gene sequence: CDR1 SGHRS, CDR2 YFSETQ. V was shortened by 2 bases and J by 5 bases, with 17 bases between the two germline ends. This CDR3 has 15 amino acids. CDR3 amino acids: CASSLTGNSENEQYF. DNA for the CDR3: TGCGCCAGCAGCTTAACAGGGAATAGTGAGAACGAGCAGTACTTC.

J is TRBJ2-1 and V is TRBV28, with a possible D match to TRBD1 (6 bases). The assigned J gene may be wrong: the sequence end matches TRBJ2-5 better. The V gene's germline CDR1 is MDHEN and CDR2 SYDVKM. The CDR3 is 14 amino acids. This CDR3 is CASSIEQGGETQYF. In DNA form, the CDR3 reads TGTGCCAGCAGTATAGAACAGGGTGGCGAGACCCAGTACTTC.

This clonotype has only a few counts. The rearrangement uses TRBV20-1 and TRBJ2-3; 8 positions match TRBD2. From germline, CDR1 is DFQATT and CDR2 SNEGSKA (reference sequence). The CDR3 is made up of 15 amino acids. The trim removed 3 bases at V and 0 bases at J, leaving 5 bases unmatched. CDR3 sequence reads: CSASSRGVSTDTQYF. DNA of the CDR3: TGCAGTGCTAGCTCGCGGGGGGTTAGCACAGATACGCAGTATTTT.

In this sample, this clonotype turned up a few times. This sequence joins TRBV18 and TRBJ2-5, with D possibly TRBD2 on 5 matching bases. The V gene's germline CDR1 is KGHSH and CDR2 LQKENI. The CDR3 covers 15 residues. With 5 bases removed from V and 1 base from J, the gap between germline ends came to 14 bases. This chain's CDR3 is CASSITNGVQETQYF. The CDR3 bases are TGTGCCAGCTCAATTACTAACGGGGTCCAAGAGACCCAGTACTTC.

The CDR3: CASSSNRGGANTEAFF. CDR3 coding DNA: TGTGCCAGCAGTTCCAACAGGGGGGGAGCGAACACTGAAGCTTTCTTT. This chain connects TRBV12-3 or TRBV12-4 to TRBJ1-1, with 8 bases that match TRBD1. The CDR3 is made up of 16 amino acids. V dropped 4 bases and J dropped 1; count of bases not matched to a gene: 8.

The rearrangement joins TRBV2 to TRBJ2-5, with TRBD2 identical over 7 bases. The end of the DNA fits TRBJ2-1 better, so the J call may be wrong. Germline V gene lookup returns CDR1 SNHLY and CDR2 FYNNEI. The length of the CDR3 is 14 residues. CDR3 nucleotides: TGTGCCAGCAGTGAATCTTGGACTAGACTAACGCAGTTCTTC. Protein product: CASSESWTRLTQFF.

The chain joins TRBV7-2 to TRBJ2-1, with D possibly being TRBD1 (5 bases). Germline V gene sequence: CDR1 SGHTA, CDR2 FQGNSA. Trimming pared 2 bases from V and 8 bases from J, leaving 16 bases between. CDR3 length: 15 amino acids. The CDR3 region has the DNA TGTGCCAGCAGCTTATACCAGGGCTCCTTGTATGAGCAGTTCTTC. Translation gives CASSLYQGSLYEQFF.

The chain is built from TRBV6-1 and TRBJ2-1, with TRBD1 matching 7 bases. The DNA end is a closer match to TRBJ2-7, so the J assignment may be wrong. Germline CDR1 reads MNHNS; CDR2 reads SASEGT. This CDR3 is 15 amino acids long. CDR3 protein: CASKLGQIISYEQYF. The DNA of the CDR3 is TGTGCCAGCAAGTTGGGACAGATAATCTCCTACGAGCAGTACTTC.

For the CDR3, the DNA is TGCAGTCCGACTCTAGCCAAAAACATTCAGTACTTC. Its protein product is CSPTLAKNIQYF. The chain is built from TRBV20-1 and TRBJ2-4; no clear D gene. V was cut by 8 bases and J by 0 bases, with 8 bases left in between. This CDR3 is 12 amino acids long. Germline-derived CDR1 and CDR2 are DFQATT and SNEGSKA (reference sequence).

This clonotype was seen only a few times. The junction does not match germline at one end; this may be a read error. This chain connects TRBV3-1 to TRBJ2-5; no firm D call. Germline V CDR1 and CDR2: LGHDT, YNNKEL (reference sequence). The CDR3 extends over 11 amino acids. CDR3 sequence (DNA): TGTGCCAGCAGGCAAGAGCGTGTCCAGTACTTC. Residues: CASRQERVQYF.

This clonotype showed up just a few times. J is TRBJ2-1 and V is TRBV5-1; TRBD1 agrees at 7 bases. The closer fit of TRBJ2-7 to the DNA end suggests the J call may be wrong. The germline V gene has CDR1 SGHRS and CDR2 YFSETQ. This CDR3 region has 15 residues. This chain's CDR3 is CASSSGQRVAYEQYF. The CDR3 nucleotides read TGCGCCAGCAGCTCGGGACAGAGGGTCGCCTACGAGCAGTACTTC.

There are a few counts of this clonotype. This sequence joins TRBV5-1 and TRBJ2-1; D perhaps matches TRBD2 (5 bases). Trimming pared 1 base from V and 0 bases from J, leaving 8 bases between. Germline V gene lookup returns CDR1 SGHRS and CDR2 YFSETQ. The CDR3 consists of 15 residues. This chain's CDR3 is CASSLTGNSYNEQFF. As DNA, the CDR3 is TGCGCCAGCAGCTTGACGGGGAACTCCTACAATGAGCAGTTCTTC.

The CDR3: CASSKTYRQGRKGYEQYF. For the CDR3, the DNA is TGTGCCAGCAGTAAGACTTATCGGCAGGGACGCAAGGGCTACGAGCAGTACTTC. The V gene is TRBV12-3 or TRBV12-4, the J gene TRBJ2-5; D tentatively reads TRBD1 or TRBD2 (5 bases each). TRBJ2-7 explains the end of the DNA better; the J call may be wrong. This CDR3 is 18 amino acids long.

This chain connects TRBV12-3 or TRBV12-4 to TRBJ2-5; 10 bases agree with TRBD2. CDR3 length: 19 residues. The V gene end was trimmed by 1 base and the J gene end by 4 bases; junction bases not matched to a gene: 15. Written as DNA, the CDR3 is TGTGCCAGCAGTTTAGTGGGTGTGGGGCTAGCGGGAGTCCCAGAGACCCAGTACTTC. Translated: CASSLVGVGLAGVPETQYF.

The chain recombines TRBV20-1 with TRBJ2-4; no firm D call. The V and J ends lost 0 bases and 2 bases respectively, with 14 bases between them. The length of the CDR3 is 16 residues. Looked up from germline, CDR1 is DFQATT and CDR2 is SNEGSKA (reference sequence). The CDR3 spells CSARDLATPPKNIQYF. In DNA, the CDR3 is TGCAGTGCTAGAGATCTGGCGACACCCCCCAAAAACATTCAGTACTTC.

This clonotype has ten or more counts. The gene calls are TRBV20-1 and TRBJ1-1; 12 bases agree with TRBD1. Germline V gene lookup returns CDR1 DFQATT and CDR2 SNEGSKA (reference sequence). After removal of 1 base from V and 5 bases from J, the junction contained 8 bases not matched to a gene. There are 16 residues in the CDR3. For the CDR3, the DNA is TGCAGTGCTAGAGGTCCGGGACAGGGGGCAGGAACTGAAGCTTTCTTT. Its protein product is CSARGPGQGAGTEAFF.

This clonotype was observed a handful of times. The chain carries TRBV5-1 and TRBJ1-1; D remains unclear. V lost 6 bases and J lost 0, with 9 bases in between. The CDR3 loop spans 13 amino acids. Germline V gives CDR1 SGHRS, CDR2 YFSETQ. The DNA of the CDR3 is TGCGCCAGCACCTCCCTCTTGAACACTGAAGCTTTCTTT. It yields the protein CASTSLLNTEAFF.

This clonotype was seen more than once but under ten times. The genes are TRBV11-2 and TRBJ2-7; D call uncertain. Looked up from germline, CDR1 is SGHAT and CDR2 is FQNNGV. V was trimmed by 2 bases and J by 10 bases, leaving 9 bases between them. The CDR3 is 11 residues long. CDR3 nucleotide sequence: TGTGCCAGCAGCTTATTGATGGGCCAGTACGTC. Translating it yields CASSLLMGQYV.

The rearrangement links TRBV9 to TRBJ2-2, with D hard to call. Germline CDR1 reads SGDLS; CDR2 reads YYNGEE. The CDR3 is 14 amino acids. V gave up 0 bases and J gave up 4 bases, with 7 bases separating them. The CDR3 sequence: CASSVAPSTGELFF. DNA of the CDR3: TGTGCCAGCAGCGTAGCTCCTTCCACCGGGGAGCTGTTTTTT.

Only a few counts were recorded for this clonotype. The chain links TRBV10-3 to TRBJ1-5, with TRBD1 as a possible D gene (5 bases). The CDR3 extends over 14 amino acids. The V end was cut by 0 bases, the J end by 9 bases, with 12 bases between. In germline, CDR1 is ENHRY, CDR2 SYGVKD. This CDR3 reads CAISESGGRRPQHF. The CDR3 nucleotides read TGTGCCATCAGTGAGTCTGGGGGACGGCGGCCCCAGCATTTT.

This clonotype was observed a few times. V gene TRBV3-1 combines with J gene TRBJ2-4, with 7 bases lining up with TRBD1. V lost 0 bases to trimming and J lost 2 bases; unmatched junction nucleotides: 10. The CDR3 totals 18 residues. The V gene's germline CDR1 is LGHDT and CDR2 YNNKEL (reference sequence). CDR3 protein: CASSQDLSRGITKNIQYF. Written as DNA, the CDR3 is TGTGCCAGCAGCCAAGATCTGTCCAGGGGGATTACCAAAAACATTCAGTACTTC.

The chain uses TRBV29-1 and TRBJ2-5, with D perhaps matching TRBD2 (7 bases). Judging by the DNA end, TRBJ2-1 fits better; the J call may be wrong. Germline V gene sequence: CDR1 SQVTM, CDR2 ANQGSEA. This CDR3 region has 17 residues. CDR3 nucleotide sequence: TGCAGCGTTCTGACAGGTGGGGGACTAATATTGATCAATGAGCAGTTCTTC. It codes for CSVLTGGGLILINEQFF.

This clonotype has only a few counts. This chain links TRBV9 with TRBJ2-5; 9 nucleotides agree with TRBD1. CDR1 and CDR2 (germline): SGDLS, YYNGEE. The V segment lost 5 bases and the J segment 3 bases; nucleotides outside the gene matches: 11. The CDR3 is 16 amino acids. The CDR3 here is CASSRGTGQGKETQYF. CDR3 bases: TGTGCCAGCAGTCGAGGGACGGGACAGGGTAAAGAGACCCAGTACTTC.